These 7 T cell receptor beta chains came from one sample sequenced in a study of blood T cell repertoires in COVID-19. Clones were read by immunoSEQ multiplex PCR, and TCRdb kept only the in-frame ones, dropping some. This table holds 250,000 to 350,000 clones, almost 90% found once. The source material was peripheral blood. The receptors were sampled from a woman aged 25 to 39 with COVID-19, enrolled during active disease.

CDR3 nucleotides: TGCGCCAGCAGCCAAGAAGACAGGGCTGGCTACACCTTC. This gives the protein CASSQEDRAGYTF. The chain combines TRBV4-1 with TRBJ1-2, with 7 bases that match TRBD1. The V and J ends lost 0 bases and 7 bases, in that order; junction bases with no gene match: 2. CDR1 MGHRA and CDR2 YSYEKL come from the germline V gene. CDR3 length: 13 residues.

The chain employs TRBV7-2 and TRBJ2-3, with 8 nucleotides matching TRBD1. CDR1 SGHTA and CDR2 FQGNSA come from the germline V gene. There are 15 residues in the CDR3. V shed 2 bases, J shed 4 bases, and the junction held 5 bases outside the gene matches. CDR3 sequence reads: CASSLKTGVPDTQYF. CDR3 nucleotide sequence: TGTGCCAGCAGCTTAAAGACAGGGGTTCCAGATACGCAGTATTTT.

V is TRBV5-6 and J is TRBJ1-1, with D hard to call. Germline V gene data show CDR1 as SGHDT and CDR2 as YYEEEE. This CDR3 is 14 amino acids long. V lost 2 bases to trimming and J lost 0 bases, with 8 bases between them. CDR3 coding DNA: TGTGCCAGCAGCTTAACAGCTATGAACACTGAAGCTTTCTTT. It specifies CASSLTAMNTEAFF.

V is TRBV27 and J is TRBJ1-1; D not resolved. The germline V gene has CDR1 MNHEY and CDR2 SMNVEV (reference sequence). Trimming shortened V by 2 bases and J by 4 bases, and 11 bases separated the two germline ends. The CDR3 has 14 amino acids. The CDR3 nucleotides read TGTGCCAGCAGTTTAATCCCTCCGGGCACTGAAGCTTTCTTT. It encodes CASSLIPPGTEAFF.

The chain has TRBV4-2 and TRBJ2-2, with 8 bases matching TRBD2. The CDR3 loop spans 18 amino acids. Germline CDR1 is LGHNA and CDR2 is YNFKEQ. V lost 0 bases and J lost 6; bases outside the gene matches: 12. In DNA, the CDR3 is TGTGCCAGCAGCCAAGATCCAGCGGGAGTGGGATTGGCCGGGGAGCTGTTTTTT. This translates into CASSQDPAGVGLAGELFF.

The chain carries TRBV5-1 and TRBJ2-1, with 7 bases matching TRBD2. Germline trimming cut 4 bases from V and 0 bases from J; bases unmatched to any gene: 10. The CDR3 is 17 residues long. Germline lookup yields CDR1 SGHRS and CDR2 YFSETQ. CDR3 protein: CASSGTASGVSYNEQFF. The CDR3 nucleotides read TGCGCCAGCAGCGGAACAGCTAGCGGAGTCTCCTACAATGAGCAGTTCTTC. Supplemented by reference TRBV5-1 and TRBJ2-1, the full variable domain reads KAGVTQTPRYLIKTRGQQVTLSCSPISGHRSVSWYQQTPGQGLQFLFEYFSETQRNKGNFPGRFSGRQFSNSRSEMNVSTLELGDSALYLCASSGTASGVSYNEQFFGPGTRLTVL.

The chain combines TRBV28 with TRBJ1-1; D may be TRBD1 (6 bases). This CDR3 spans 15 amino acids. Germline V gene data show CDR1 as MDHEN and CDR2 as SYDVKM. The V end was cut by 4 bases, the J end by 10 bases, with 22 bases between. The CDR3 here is CASSSPGVINPGAFF. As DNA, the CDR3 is TGTGCCAGCAGTTCCCCAGGGGTCATAAACCCCGGAGCTTTCTTT.